Presented here are 12 T cell receptor beta chains from one specimen sequenced in a study of immune evolution from preneoplasia to lung adenocarcinoma. The data were produced by immunoSEQ multiplex PCR, yet TCRdb's version contains in-frame clones alone and is incomplete. This table has roughly 6,000 clones, 60% to 80% appearing once. Material for sequencing was FFPE minimally invasive lung adenocarcinoma tissue. These receptors were taken from a person aged 55-80 years with lung adenocarcinoma.

The chain is built from TRBV5-5 and TRBJ1-1; D not resolved. Germline CDR1 and CDR2: SGHKS and YYEKEE (reference sequence). Between the trimmed V and J ends, which lost 6 bases and 0 bases, there was a span of 9 bases. The CDR3 totals 13 residues. CDR3 residues: CASKATVNTEAFF. CDR3 nucleotides: TGTGCCAGCAAAGCGACGGTGAACACTGAAGCTTTCTTT.

The chain employs TRBV28 and TRBJ2-7; 7 bases agree with TRBD1. The J segment lost 2 bases and the V segment lost 6 bases, leaving 10 bases of the junction unmatched. The CDR3 spans 15 residues. Germline values: CDR1 MDHEN, CDR2 SYDVKM. CDR3 protein: CASRWARDSPYEQYF. DNA for the CDR3: TGTGCCAGCAGATGGGCCCGGGACAGCCCCTACGAGCAGTACTTC. Looking up the rest from reference TRBV28 and TRBJ2-7 gives the full variable domain: DVKVTQSSRYLVKRTGEKVFLECVQDMDHENMFWYRQDPGLGLRLIYFSYDVKMKEKGDIPEGYSVSREKKERFSLILESASTNQTSMYLCASRWARDSPYEQYFGPGTRLTVT.

This clone was seen only once. This chain joins TRBV4-1 and TRBJ2-5, with D unclear. Gene TRBJ2-7 matches the end of the DNA better, so the J call may be wrong. Germline values: CDR1 MGHRA, CDR2 YSYEKL. The CDR3 length is 14 residues. CDR3 in DNA: TGCGCCAGCAGCCAAGATACACTACTCTACGAGCAGTACTTC. Amino acid sequence: CASSQDTLLYEQYF.

V is TRBV20-1 and J is TRBJ2-7, with D unclear. In germline, CDR1 is DFQATT, CDR2 SNEGSKA (reference sequence). CDR3 length: 11 residues. With 3 bases removed from V and 5 bases from J, the gap between germline ends came to 8 bases. For the CDR3, the DNA is TGCAGTGCTAGCCGCCAGGACGAGCAGTACTTC. This translates into CSASRQDEQYF.

The genes are TRBV19 and TRBJ2-5; 11 bases are shared with TRBD2. After removal of 3 bases from V and 2 bases from J, the junction contained 5 bases not matched to a gene. CDR3 length: 16 amino acids. Germline V lookup: CDR1 LNHDA, CDR2 SQIVND (reference sequence). CDR3 residues: CASSITSSGGQETQYF. CDR3 DNA: TGTGCCAGTAGTATTACCTCTAGCGGGGGGCAAGAGACCCAGTACTTC.

The chain combines TRBV19 with TRBJ1-4, with D unclear. V was trimmed by 3 bases and J by 0 bases, leaving 14 bases between them. Germline lookup yields CDR1 LNHDA and CDR2 SQIVND (reference sequence). The CDR3 is 17 amino acids. The CDR3 spells CASSIYYRMATNEKLFF. DNA of the CDR3: TGTGCCAGTAGTATTTACTACCGAATGGCAACTAATGAAAAACTGTTTTTT.

This clone showed up just a few times. The rearrangement joins TRBV4-1 to TRBJ2-5; TRBD2 aligns across 8 bases. The V gene end was trimmed by 0 bases and the J gene end by 5 bases; junction bases not matched to a gene: 11. Germline V gives CDR1 MGHRA, CDR2 YSYEKL. This CDR3 is 17 amino acids long. Written as DNA, the CDR3 is TGCGCCAGCAGCCAAGAAAGGGCAGCGGGAGTCTCGGAGACCCAGTACTTC. Residues: CASSQERAAGVSETQYF.

Turning to this clone: Other DNA sequences in the sample encode the same CDR3. The V gene is TRBV11-2, the J gene TRBJ1-3; D uncertain. Germline V gives CDR1 SGHAT, CDR2 FQNNGV. V gave up 1 base and J gave up 0 bases, with 7 bases separating them. The CDR3 is 15 residues long. The CDR3 protein is CASSLGGYSGNTIYF. CDR3 DNA sequence: TGTGCCAGCAGCTTAGGAGGATACTCTGGAAACACCATATATTTT.

This clone was recorded a few times. The chain carries TRBV28 and TRBJ1-5, with 9 bases that match TRBD1. Per germline, CDR1 MDHEN and CDR2 SYDVKM. This CDR3 comprises 15 residues. V was clipped by 7 bases and J by 5 bases; unmatched bases: 9. CDR3 sequence: CASKTTGTGYQPQHF. CDR3 nucleotides: TGTGCCAGCAAAACTACCGGGACAGGGTATCAGCCCCAGCATTTT.

Here the CDR3 DNA reads TGTGCCAGCAGGGGAGGACCCGACTGGGAGACCCAGTACTTC. Residues: CASRGGPDWETQYF. The J gene is TRBJ2-5, the V gene TRBV28, with D perhaps matching TRBD2 (6 bases). The V end was cut by 6 bases, the J end by 5 bases, with 16 bases between. Germline V gene data show CDR1 as MDHEN and CDR2 as SYDVKM. This CDR3 is 14 amino acids long.

This chain joins TRBV9 and TRBJ2-2; 8 positions agree with TRBD1. The V segment lost 3 bases and the J segment 6 bases; nucleotides outside the gene matches: 16. The CDR3 length is 18 residues. CDR1 SGDLS and CDR2 YYNGEE come from the germline V gene. The CDR3 region is CASSGRPTGAGGPGELFF. The CDR3 DNA reads as TGTGCCAGCAGCGGTAGACCAACCGGAGCAGGGGGCCCCGGGGAGCTGTTTTTT.

This chain uses TRBV9 with TRBJ2-1, with D tentatively TRBD1 (6 bases). V lost 1 base and J 5 bases, leaving 7 bases between the germline ends. The CDR3 is 13 residues long. The germline V gene has CDR1 SGDLS and CDR2 YYNGEE. This CDR3 is CASSVRTDNEQFF. The CDR3 DNA is TGTGCCAGCAGCGTACGGACAGACAATGAGCAGTTCTTC.